The 20 T cell receptor beta chains below were found in one sample sequenced in a study of shared clonotypes between healthy human individuals. The protocol was immunoSEQ multiplex PCR, while the TCRdb copy is restricted to in-frame clones and leaves out a portion. The top ten clones hold 0.61% of a sample with more than 900,000 clones, approximately 80% of them seen once. The sequenced sample consisted of memory CD4+ T cells from PBMCs. As to subset: CD45RA-negative fraction. The origin of the receptors is a man between 18 and 29 years old in good health. Some clones in this sample may be carry-over from other donors' samples.

A word on this clone: This CDR3 is also generated by other DNA sequences in the sample. J is TRBJ2-3 and V is TRBV11-2; possible D gene TRBD1, 6 bases. The CDR3 runs to 13 residues. In germline, CDR1 is SGHAT, CDR2 FQNNGV. V lost 3 bases to trimming and J lost 6 bases, with 10 bases between them. CDR3 sequence: CASSLDRGDTQYF. CDR3 in DNA: TGTGCCAGCAGCTTGGACAGAGGGGATACGCAGTATTTT.

This clone was counted a single time. This chain links TRBV19 with TRBJ1-5; possibly TRBD1 for D (5 bases). This CDR3 comprises 15 residues. V lost 5 bases and J 1 base, leaving 12 bases between the germline ends. CDR1 is LNHDA and CDR2 is SQIVND in the germline V gene (reference sequence). The CDR3 coding sequence is TGTGCCAGTAGTCCGGGCAGGGCCAGCAATCAGCCCCAGCATTTT. This codes for CASSPGRASNQPQHF.

This sequence joins TRBV4-3 and TRBJ2-7, with 8 bases identical to TRBD2. The germline V gene encodes CDR1 LGHNA and CDR2 YSLEER. The CDR3 extends over 14 amino acids. V lost 1 base and J lost 6; bases outside the gene matches: 5. The CDR3 reads CASSQVRGGSEQYF. DNA of the CDR3: TGCGCCAGCAGCCAAGTCCGGGGGGGGAGCGAGCAGTACTTC.

The chain is built from TRBV5-1 and TRBJ1-1; the D gene is possibly TRBD1 (6 bases). V was trimmed by 0 bases and J by 3 bases, leaving 9 bases between them. The length of the CDR3 is 14 residues. The germline V gene has CDR1 SGHRS and CDR2 YFSETQ. DNA of the CDR3: TGCGCCAGCAGCTTGGAAGGGGGGGACACTGAAGCTTTCTTT. Translation gives CASSLEGGDTEAFF.

This clone was detected once. Other DNA sequences in the sample encode the same CDR3. J is TRBJ1-2 and V is TRBV18; no firm D call. The V gene's germline CDR1 is KGHSH and CDR2 LQKENI. V was pared by 3 bases and J by 6 bases, with 11 bases between. The length of the CDR3 is 13 residues. CDR3 region: CASSPTLEDGYTF. In DNA form, the CDR3 reads TGTGCCAGCTCACCGACGCTAGAGGATGGCTACACCTTC.

The chain combines TRBV7-2 with TRBJ2-7; D may be TRBD2 (5 bases). V was shortened by 6 bases and J by 3 bases, with 9 bases between the two germline ends. Germline V lookup: CDR1 SGHTA, CDR2 FQGNSA. CDR3 length equals 12 residues. CDR3 bases: TGTGCCAGCAGTCGCACTAGCTACGAGCAGTACTTC. Protein: CASSRTSYEQYF.

The chain joins TRBV11-3 to TRBJ2-2, with D perhaps matching TRBD2 (5 bases). CDR3 length: 17 residues. Germline V CDR1 and CDR2: SGHNT, YENEEA. With 4 bases removed from V and 5 bases from J, the gap between germline ends came to 20 bases. The CDR3 DNA reads as TGTGCCAGCAGCTCGACCTTAACTAGACAAACTACCGGGGAGCTGTTTTTT. As protein: CASSSTLTRQTTGELFF.

The chain uses TRBV5-1 and TRBJ2-1; D gene unclear. V shed 2 bases and J shed 7 bases, with 16 bases lying between them. Germline values: CDR1 SGHRS, CDR2 YFSETQ. This CDR3 is built from 15 residues. CDR3 in amino acids: CASSLVVSAENEQFF. The CDR3 DNA reads TGCGCCAGCAGCTTAGTGGTGAGCGCGGAAAATGAGCAGTTCTTC.

V is TRBV18 and J is TRBJ2-1; possibly TRBD2 for D (5 bases). This CDR3 spans 12 amino acids. Germline V gene sequence: CDR1 KGHSH, CDR2 LQKENI. V shed 4 bases and J shed 7 bases, with 8 bases lying between them. As DNA, the CDR3 is TGTGCCAGCTCACGATCGGGAAATGAGCAGTTCTTC. Translation gives CASSRSGNEQFF.

Details on this clone: A much larger clone differs by one base, so this may be a read error. J is TRBJ2-5 and V is TRBV7-8; 10 nucleotides agree with TRBD2. This CDR3 contains 14 residues. Germline-derived CDR1 and CDR2 are SGHVS and FQNEAQ. This CDR3 reads CACSQGLAMETQYF. Here the CDR3 DNA reads TGTGCCTGCAGCCAGGGACTAGCGATGGAGACCCAGTACTTC.

This chain connects TRBV6-6 to TRBJ2-4; D gene unclear. Deletions cut 0 bases from V and 0 bases from J, with 6 bases between. Germline-derived CDR1 and CDR2 are MNHNY and SVGAGI (reference sequence). This CDR3 is built from 15 residues. The CDR3 spells CASSYSTGAKNIQYF. Here the CDR3 DNA reads TGTGCCAGCAGTTACTCCACGGGAGCCAAAAACATTCAGTACTTC.

V gene TRBV7-2 combines with J gene TRBJ2-1; no reliable D call. Deletions cut 5 bases from V and 6 bases from J, with 8 bases between. The CDR3 length is 12 residues. Germline CDR1 SGHTA, CDR2 FQGNSA. The CDR3 nucleotides read TGTGCCAGCAGCCTAACGAGCAATGAGCAGTTCTTC. It codes for CASSLTSNEQFF.

CDR3 sequence: CASSFGQGAHTIYF. CDR3 in DNA: TGTGCCAGCAGTTTTGGACAGGGAGCGCACACCATATATTTT. The rearrangement uses TRBV27 and TRBJ1-3; 8 bases map to TRBD1. CDR3 length equals 14 residues. CDR1 is MNHEY, CDR2 SMNVEV, per germline (reference sequence). Losses at the gene ends were 3 bases for V and 8 bases for J; bases not matched to a gene: 6.

V and J are TRBV19 and TRBJ1-4; 7 nucleotides agree with TRBD1. V was pared by 5 bases and J by 0 bases, with 3 bases of the junction left unmatched. CDR3 length: 15 amino acids. Looked up from germline, CDR1 is LNHDA and CDR2 is SQIVND (reference sequence). This CDR3 reads CASSSQGATNEKLFF. CDR3 nucleotides: TGTGCCAGTAGTTCTCAGGGGGCAACTAATGAAAAACTGTTTTTT.

This clone was seen once. J is TRBJ2-7 and V is TRBV5-1; 9 nucleotides line up with TRBD1. Germline loops: CDR1 SGHRS, CDR2 YFSETQ. Losses at the gene ends were 3 bases for V and 5 bases for J; bases not matched to a gene: 6. The CDR3 totals 14 residues. Here the CDR3 reads CASSSRTGADEQYF. CDR3 nucleotides: TGCGCCAGCAGCTCCCGGACAGGGGCGGACGAGCAGTACTTC.

The rearrangement joins TRBV7-2 to TRBJ2-1; 14 bases are a match to TRBD2. Trimming took 4 bases from V and 9 from J; bases not matched to a gene: 11. The CDR3 covers 17 residues. Per germline, CDR1 SGHTA and CDR2 FQGNSA. The CDR3 loop is CASSWTSGRSRGGEQFF. The CDR3, as DNA: TGTGCCAGCAGCTGGACTAGCGGGAGGTCTAGGGGAGGTGAGCAGTTCTTC.

The chain employs TRBV7-9 and TRBJ1-3, with D unclear. This CDR3 is built from 12 residues. Germline V gene lookup returns CDR1 SEHNR and CDR2 FQNEAQ (reference sequence). Trimming left V 6 bases short and J 7 bases short, with 10 bases between. CDR3 nucleotides: TGTGCCAGCAGGGGTGAACGTAACACCATATATTTT. Protein: CASRGERNTIYF.

The chain links TRBV5-4 to TRBJ1-1; D ambiguous. Trimming removed 0 bases at V and 3 bases at J, with 9 bases between. This CDR3 is built from 14 residues. Germline-derived CDR1 and CDR2 are SGHNT and YYREEE (reference sequence). The CDR3 here is CASSLGSDHTEAFF. The CDR3 nucleotides read TGTGCCAGCAGCTTGGGGTCCGATCACACTGAAGCTTTCTTT.

The rearrangement uses TRBV5-1 and TRBJ2-1; 9 bases agree with TRBD1. Germline assignment: CDR1 SGHRS and CDR2 YFSETQ. The CDR3 consists of 16 residues. The junction had 8 bases not matched to a gene; V was cut back by 3 bases and J by 4 bases. As DNA, the CDR3 is TGCGCCAGCAGCTCCGACTTGACAGGGGGTTACAATGAGCAGTTCTTC. It translates to CASSSDLTGGYNEQFF.

The chain uses TRBV29-1 and TRBJ2-1; weak D call: TRBD2 (7 bases). Trimming stripped 0 bases from V and 4 bases from J, with 16 bases between. In germline, CDR1 is SQVTM, CDR2 ANQGSEA. CDR3 length: 16 amino acids. The CDR3 region has the DNA TGCAGCGTTGAAGACGCTAGGGGGGGCCAATACAATGAGCAGTTCTTC. As protein: CSVEDARGGQYNEQFF.